Sequencing of this T cell receptor beta chain was carried out in a study of control samples from healthy donors and cancer patients. This CDR3 has 14 amino acids. With 5 bases clipped from V and 7 bases from J, the junction kept 8 bases outside the gene matches. CDR1 SEHNR and CDR2 FQNEAQ come from the germline V gene (reference sequence). Sequencing used immunoSEQ multiplex PCR; TCRdb keeps in-frame clones, though not all of them. The sample comprises tens of thousands of clones, about 90% of which are singletons, and 4% rests with the top ten. This clone came up a few times. This clonotype was obtained from a woman in her fifties or sixties in good health. What was sequenced was blood. The V call is TRBV7-9, the J call TRBJ1-2; 9 bases are a match to TRBD1. CDR3 residues: CASSQGTGTSGYTF. CDR3 nucleotides: TGTGCCAGCAGCCAAGGGACAGGGACGAGTGGCTACACCTTC.